The T cell receptor (beta chain) described here comes from a study of cytomegalovirus exposure and HLA in healthy donors. Study-wide results and caveats: In an earlier analysis, in 620 or so donors, most V segments appeared productive either ~87% or ~30% of the time. According to a later analysis, most TCR beta chains associated with CMV appeared HLA-restricted. Later analysis showed TCR association rates varying by HLA locus, highest for DRB1 and lowest for HLA-C. Reports described diagnosis of cytomegalovirus status by the classifier as highly specific and sensitive.

Worth noting for this clone: Its antigen is currently unknown.

The ends lost 4 bases at V and 7 bases at J; junction bases unmatched: 4. The CDR3 covers 14 residues. CDR1 KGHSH and CDR2 LQKENI come from the germline V gene. This PCR relied on a set of 60 Vbeta primers and 13 Jbeta primers. Assay: immunoSEQ multiplex PCR; the TCRdb copy retains only in-frame clones and omits some. Of about 76,000 clones in the sample, more than 75% were seen once. The origin of this receptor is a male donor in good health and CMV-seropositive. Material for sequencing was PBMCs. The chain links TRBV18 to TRBJ1-6, with TRBD1 identical over 7 bases. This CDR3 is CASSLGQSNSPLHF. In DNA form, the CDR3 reads TGTGCCAGCTCACTGGGACAGAGCAATTCACCCCTCCACTTT.